This TCR beta chain came from a study of T cell responses to AZD1222 COVID-19 vaccine. Study-wide background: The analysis combined second doses at about 4 or about 12 weeks.

Generated by immunoSEQ multiplex PCR, the TCRdb table keeps only in-frame clones and is missing some. Among 100,000 to 150,000 clones listed, 88% were seen once. Study-level findings and limits: Donors were largely white British and mainly female; clonal diversity was possibly underestimated. Receipt of two AZD1222 doses was followed by a rise in Spike-specific TCR breadth and depth.

Comments on this clone: Antigen unknown.

V dropped 6 bases and J dropped 4; count of bases not matched to a gene: 6. The CDR3 runs 14 residues. Germline values: CDR1 ENHRY, CDR2 SYGVKD. Source: peripheral blood, taken on day 0 of AZD1222 vaccination. The chain employs TRBV10-3 and TRBJ1-1, with 9 positions matching TRBD1. This clonotype originated in an adult in good health. CDR3 region: CAIRPTGGVTEAFF. In nucleotides, the CDR3 is TGTGCCATCAGGCCGACAGGGGGTGTCACTGAAGCTTTCTTT.